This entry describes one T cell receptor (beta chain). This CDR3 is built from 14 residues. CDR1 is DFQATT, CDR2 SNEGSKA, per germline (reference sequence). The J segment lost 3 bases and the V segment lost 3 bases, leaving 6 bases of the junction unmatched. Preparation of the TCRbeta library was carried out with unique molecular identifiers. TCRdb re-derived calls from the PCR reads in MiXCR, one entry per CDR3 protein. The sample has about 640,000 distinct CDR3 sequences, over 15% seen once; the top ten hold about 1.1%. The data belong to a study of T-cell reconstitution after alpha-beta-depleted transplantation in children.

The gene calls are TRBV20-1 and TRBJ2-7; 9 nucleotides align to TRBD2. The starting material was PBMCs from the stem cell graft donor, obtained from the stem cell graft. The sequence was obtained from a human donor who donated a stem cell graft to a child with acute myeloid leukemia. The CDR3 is CSASLAGAGYEQYF. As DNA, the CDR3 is TGCAGTGCTAGTTTAGCGGGGGCGGGCTACGAGCAGTACTTC.